This T cell receptor (beta chain) was captured by sequencing in a study of cytotoxic CD8 clonotypes in ibrutinib-treated CLL. Comment on this clone: The antigen is undetermined.

Study-wide points: Private clonotypes, not public ones, expanded at ibrutinib response. Having risen at ibrutinib response, clonality had fallen back toward baseline by progression. The times at which samples were taken varied between sustained-remission and progressing patients. Researchers report that baseline clonality outpaced age-matched healthy donors and tracked circulating CD8+ T-cell counts.

The data were produced by immunoSEQ multiplex PCR, yet TCRdb's version contains in-frame clones alone and is incomplete. The sample yields 200,000 to 250,000 clones, 75% to 85% seen once. This receptor was identified in a human donor with chronic lymphocytic leukemia. Sequencing used PBMCs, obtained after 12 months of ibrutinib treatment.

CDR3 sequence reads: CASSDTSSQYF. CDR3 DNA: TGTGCCAGCAGCGACACTAGCTCGCAGTACTTC. V is TRBV7-2 and J is TRBJ2-7; perhaps TRBD2 as D (6 bases). The V and J ends lost 5 bases and 9 bases respectively, with 11 bases between them. The CDR3 length is 11 residues. CDR1 is SGHTA and CDR2 is FQGNSA in the germline V gene.